This note documents a single T cell receptor (beta chain) sequence. Its target is not known. V lost 0 bases to trimming and J lost 7 bases, with 4 bases between them. There are 12 residues in the CDR3. CDR1 LGHDT and CDR2 YNNKEL come from the germline V gene (reference sequence). These data belong to a study of T-cell reconstitution after alpha-beta-depleted transplantation in children. Whole-study findings and limits: Two months or so post-transplant, alpha-beta T cells reportedly derived from several hundred expanded graft clones.

Library preparation (for TCRbeta) was performed with unique molecular identifiers. Using its own MiXCR run on the PCR reads, TCRdb lists one record per CDR3 protein. The table has 90,000 to 100,000 distinct CDR3 sequences, about a quarter seen once. Source: PBMCs, taken before TCRalphabeta/CD19-depleted stem cell transplant. The origin of this receptor is a boy aged 2-15 years with acute lymphoblastic leukemia, due to receive a stem cell transplant. The V call is TRBV3-1, the J call TRBJ2-1; D is ambiguous. CDR3 nucleotides: TGTGCCAGCAGCCAAGAAGGGAATGAGCAGTTCTTC. Protein product: CASSQEGNEQFF.